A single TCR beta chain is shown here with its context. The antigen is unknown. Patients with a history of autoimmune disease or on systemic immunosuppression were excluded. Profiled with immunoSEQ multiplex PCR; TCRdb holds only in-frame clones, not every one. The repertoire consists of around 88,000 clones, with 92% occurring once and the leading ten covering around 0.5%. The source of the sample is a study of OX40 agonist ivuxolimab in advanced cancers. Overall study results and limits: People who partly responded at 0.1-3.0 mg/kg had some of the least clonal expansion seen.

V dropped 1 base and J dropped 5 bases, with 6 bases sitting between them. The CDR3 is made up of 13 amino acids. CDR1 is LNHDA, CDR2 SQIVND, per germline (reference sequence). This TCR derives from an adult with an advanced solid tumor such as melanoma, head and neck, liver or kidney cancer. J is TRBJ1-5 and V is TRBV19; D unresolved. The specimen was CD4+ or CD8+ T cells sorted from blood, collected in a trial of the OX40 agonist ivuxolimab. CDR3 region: CASSIALYQPQHF. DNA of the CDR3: TGTGCCAGTAGTATAGCCCTCTATCAGCCCCAGCATTTT.